These T cell receptor beta chains were read from a single sample in a study of T-cell memory formation after mild COVID-19. TCRdb analysed the 5' RACE reads with MiXCR anew, one entry per CDR3 protein. This sample carries about 300,000 distinct CDR3 sequences, roughly a fifth of them seen once, and the ten largest clones take roughly 21%. Sequencing used PBMCs or a T cell subset sorted from them (not recorded which). The receptors here all came from a man between 18 and 29 years old who had mild COVID-19 (a few samples of this study predate the infection). Cell type and time point are not known. Each CDR3 is given with its conserved first and last residue. The D gene is left open where the match is weak. Some rows mark clone size as missing; the rest say once, few, many or name a class of expanded clone.

>14|TRBJ2-5|.|TRBV6-2/TRBV6-3|.
CASSYEIAQETQYF
TGTGCCAGCAGTTACGAGATAGCTCAAGAGACCCAGTACTTC
>15|TRBJ2-1|TRBD2|TRBV7-6|few
CASSLIAGGGNEQFF
TGTGCCAGCAGCTTAATTGCCGGGGGGGGCAATGAGCAGTTCTTC
>16|TRBJ2-1|TRBD2|TRBV6-6|few
CASSYSQTGGYNEQFF
TGTGCCAGCAGTTACTCGCAAACCGGGGGGTACAATGAGCAGTTCTTC
>13|TRBJ1-2|TRBD1|TRBV5-4|few
CASNLGTGYGYTF
TGTGCCAGCAACTTGGGGACAGGCTATGGCTACACCTTC
>13|TRBJ1-5|.|TRBV7-2|few
CASSSLGGGPQHF
TGTGCCAGCAGCTCTCTCGGGGGCGGGCCCCAGCATTTT
>12|TRBJ2-7|TRBD1|TRBV7-2|.
CASSSTGNEQYF
TGTGCCAGCAGCTCGACAGGGAACGAGCAGTACTTC
>15|TRBJ2-7|TRBD2|TRBV20-1|.
CSATSTSGGADEQYF
TGCAGTGCAACCTCAACTAGCGGGGGGGCGGACGAGCAGTACTTC
>14|TRBJ1-3|.|TRBV12-3/TRBV12-4|.
CASSLRASGNTIYF
TGTGCCAGCAGTTTAAGGGCCTCTGGAAACACCATATATTTT
>13|TRBJ1-2|.|TRBV7-9|.
CASSLGPGNGYTF
TGTGCCAGCAGCTTAGGTCCCGGGAATGGCTACACCTTC
>14|TRBJ1-4|TRBD1|TRBV7-2|few
CASSRGTVWEKLFF
TGTGCCAGCAGCAGAGGGACAGTTTGGGAAAAACTGTTTTTT
>14|TRBJ1-5|.|TRBV6-6|.
CASTNGGSNQPQHF
TGTGCCAGCACAAACGGAGGTAGCAATCAGCCCCAGCATTTT
>15|TRBJ2-2|TRBD2|TRBV7-2|few
CASSAELASSGELFF
TGTGCCAGCAGCGCCGAACTAGCGAGTTCGGGGGAGCTGTTTTTT
>14|TRBJ1-5|.|TRBV5-1|few
CASSLGTSNQPQHF
TGCGCCAGCAGCTTGGGGACATCGAATCAGCCCCAGCATTTT
>14|TRBJ2-2|.|TRBV12-3/TRBV12-4|.
CASSLQGSTGELFF
TGTGCCAGCAGTCTTCAGGGCAGCACCGGGGAGCTGTTTTTT